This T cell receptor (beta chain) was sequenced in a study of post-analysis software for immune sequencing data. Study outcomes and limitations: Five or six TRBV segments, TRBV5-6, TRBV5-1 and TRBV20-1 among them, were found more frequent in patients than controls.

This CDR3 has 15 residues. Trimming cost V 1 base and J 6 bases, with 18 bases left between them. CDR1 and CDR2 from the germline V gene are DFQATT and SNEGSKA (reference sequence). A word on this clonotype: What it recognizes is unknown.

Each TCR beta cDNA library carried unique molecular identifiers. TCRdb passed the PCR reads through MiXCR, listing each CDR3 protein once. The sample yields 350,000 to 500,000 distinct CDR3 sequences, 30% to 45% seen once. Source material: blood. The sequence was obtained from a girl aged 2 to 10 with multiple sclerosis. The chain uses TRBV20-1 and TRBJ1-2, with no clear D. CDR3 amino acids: CSARGNRRRWDGYTF. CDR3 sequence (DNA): TGCAGTGCTAGAGGAAATAGGAGGAGGTGGGATGGCTACACCTTC.